This TCR beta chain stems from a study of spatial heterogeneity in lung cancer (dated 2019 in TCRdb). Regarding the study in general: The donors were more than 60 patients from the lung TRACERx cohort who had early-stage, untreated non-small cell lung cancer. At surgery, some 200 tumor regions, approximately 64 matched nontumor lung samples and 56 PBMC samples were TCR-sequenced for both alpha and beta chains. Follow-up PBMC samples were sequenced whenever available, with the median time to follow-up being approximately two years after resection. Nonsynonymous mutation counts, determined by whole-exome sequencing of tumor tissue, were related to TCR repertoire features. In the raw uncorrected reads, each unique combination of TCR and UMI appeared on average more than ten times. In non-small cell lung cancer, the study quantitatively compared TCR alpha and beta repertoires across several tumor regions, matched nontumor lung, and blood. Beta-chain transcripts were consistently detected in greater numbers than alpha-chain transcripts, which likely reflected higher beta-chain transcript abundance.

In the case of this clonotype: What antigen it recognizes has not been identified. No base-level quality is on record; no much larger clone is a single base apart.

Findings and caveats that apply to the study as a whole: Ubiquitous expanded tumor TCRs showed up in blood more often at tumor resection than at routine follow-up. Additional single-cell paired TCR alpha and beta sequencing was considered necessary to confirm, at a functional level, the hypothesis that regional TCRs recognize regional mutations. Only 14 patients were included in comparisons of baseline and follow-up blood repertoires.

Library generation was performed with 5' RACE. These reads were obtained on a NextSeq 500. In the TCR library protocol, a unique molecular identifier was attached to each TCR cDNA molecule so that PCR and sequencing errors could be corrected. Processing in the source paper ran as follows. TCR identification, UMI-based error correction and CDR3 extraction were all carried out with Decombinator tools. Expanded TCRs were defined as those above a frequency of 2 per 1,000, corresponding to the top 1% of the tumor frequency distribution. Renyi diversity was computed with the R vegan package after each repertoire had been subsampled 100 times to 5,000 TCRs. To build CDR3 similarity networks, amino acid triplet string-kernel similarity was used, and CDR3s were connected when their pairwise similarity was above 0.82. The public reads were quality trimmed at Q25 with fastp and then assembled into clones with MiXCR by TCRdb, keeping productive beta chains. A single entry per CDR3 protein holds the most common genes and DNA from its merged rows. In this record, the V and J calls reflect TCRdb's handling and not the investigators' own analysis. The sample includes tens of thousands of distinct CDR3 sequences, with more than 9% observed a single time. In total, the top ten clones hold under 30% of the sample.

V trim: 2 bases; J trim: 9 bases; unmatched bases: 5. CDR1 is given as LGHNA and CDR2 as YSLEER, both from the germline V gene. CDR3 length: 13 amino acids, cysteine to phenylalanine. The sequence is cut down to CDR3 DNA, 39 bases in frame from base 1. The meaning of the sample's time point label: blood at routine non-recurrence follow-up after resection. TCR sequencing used whole RNA extracted from tumor and nontumor lung tissue, or from cryopreserved PBMC samples, without cell sorting. Patients were selected for TCR sequencing only if sufficient RNA was available from at least two tumor regions. The receptor's source is a female donor with early-stage non-small cell lung cancer. The material sequenced was PBMCs, taken at follow-up. The V and J segments used are TRBV4-3 and TRBJ2-7; 9 central nucleotides agree with TRBD1. The nucleotide sequence is TGCGCCAGCAGCCAAAACAGGGGGCTTGGGCAGTACTTC. Its amino acids are CASSQNRGLGQYF.